What follows are 18 T cell receptor beta chains derived from one specimen sequenced in a study of blood T cells in healthy people across ages. Combining a sample-barcoded 5' primer with a J-beta primer mix, a second PCR ran for 7 to 11 cycles. TCRdb re-analysed the 5' RACE reads in MiXCR, keeping a single row per CDR3 protein. The table includes about 680,000 distinct CDR3 sequences, over 45% detected once. The sample consisted of blood. The receptors here all came from a woman in her sixties or seventies in good health.

This clonotype was picked up many times. This chain joins TRBV28 and TRBJ2-4; D may be TRBD1 (5 bases). The CDR3 has 13 amino acids. Germline-derived CDR1 and CDR2 are MDHEN and SYDVKM. Trimming took off 10 bases at V and 7 bases at J, with 17 bases between the two ends. CDR3 amino acids: CATLITGENIQYF. The DNA for the CDR3 is TGTGCCACCCTTATCACAGGCGAGAACATTCAGTACTTC.

This clonotype came up a few times. V usage is TRBV10-3 and J usage is TRBJ2-3; perhaps TRBD2 as D (6 bases). With 6 bases removed from V and 5 bases from J, the gap between germline ends came to 18 bases. The germline V gene encodes CDR1 ENHRY and CDR2 SYGVKD. This CDR3 has 15 amino acids. The CDR3 region is CAIRNVGGGVDTQYF. The CDR3, as DNA: TGTGCCATCAGGAACGTCGGGGGAGGCGTAGATACGCAGTATTTT.

The chain uses TRBV12-3 or TRBV12-4 and TRBJ2-5; 7 nucleotides match TRBD1. The J call is uncertain, as TRBJ2-7 better fits the DNA end. This CDR3 comprises 16 residues. Here the CDR3 reads CASRPDGQAAPYEQYF. The CDR3 DNA reads TGTGCCAGCAGGCCGGACGGACAGGCCGCTCCCTACGAGCAGTACTTC.

V gene TRBV28 combines with J gene TRBJ2-7; 10 bases agree with TRBD1. The ends lost 8 bases at V and 6 bases at J; junction bases unmatched: 16. CDR3 length: 16 amino acids. Germline-derived CDR1 and CDR2 are MDHEN and SYDVKM. This chain's CDR3 is CASSSGTGVVRSEQYF. The CDR3 nucleotides read TGTGCCAGCTCGTCCGGGACAGGGGTAGTAAGGTCCGAGCAGTACTTC.

This clonotype was detected a few times. The CDR3 loop is CASSQGVASTDTQYF. CDR3 DNA sequence: TGTGCCAGCAGCCAAGGGGTGGCATCCACAGATACGCAGTATTTT. The chain combines TRBV4-2 with TRBJ2-3; D gene ambiguous. Germline assignment: CDR1 LGHNA and CDR2 YNFKEQ. Trimming shortened V by 1 base and J by 2 bases, and 10 bases separated the two germline ends. The CDR3 sequence is 15 residues long.

The J gene is TRBJ2-7, the V gene TRBV6-2 or TRBV6-3; D ambiguous. CDR3 length: 13 amino acids. Deletions cut 5 bases from V and 3 bases from J, with 11 bases between. Germline CDR1 MNHEY, CDR2 SVGEGT. CDR3 bases: TGTGCCAGCAGTACCGCCCAGAGCTACGAGCAGTACTTC. It yields the protein CASSTAQSYEQYF.

V gene TRBV20-1 combines with J gene TRBJ2-7; 10 bases align to TRBD1. J was trimmed by 3 bases and V by 6 bases; bases with no gene match: 5. The CDR3 extends over 13 amino acids. CDR1 is DFQATT, CDR2 SNEGSKA, per germline (reference sequence). The CDR3 DNA follows: TGCAGTGCACAGGGACAGGGGCTCTACGAGCAGTACTTC. Its protein product is CSAQGQGLYEQYF.

The CDR3 is CASSRGFADTQYF. DNA of the CDR3: TGTGCCAGCAGTAGGGGGTTCGCAGATACGCAGTATTTT. The rearrangement links TRBV12-3 or TRBV12-4 to TRBJ2-3, with D perhaps matching TRBD1 (6 bases). V was trimmed by 5 bases and J by 4 bases, leaving 10 bases between them. The CDR3 extends over 13 amino acids.

The chain is built from TRBV3-1 and TRBJ1-1; D possibly corresponds to TRBD1 (5 bases). CDR1 is LGHDT and CDR2 is YNNKEL in the germline V gene (reference sequence). The CDR3 contains 14 residues. V was pared by 7 bases and J by 4 bases, with 16 bases between. The CDR3 loop reads CASTYGHGGTEAFF. In nucleotides, the CDR3 is TGTGCCAGCACTTACGGACATGGGGGCACTGAAGCTTTCTTT.

V gene TRBV20-1 combines with J gene TRBJ2-1, with D unclear. Germline CDR1 is DFQATT and CDR2 is SNEGSKA (reference sequence). CDR3 size: 11 residues. V was pared by 8 bases and J by 4 bases, with 9 bases between. The chain's CDR3 is CSIDDYNEQFF. In nucleotides, the CDR3 is TGCAGTATAGACGATTACAATGAGCAGTTCTTC.

The genes are TRBV5-1 and TRBJ2-2, with a possible D match to TRBD1 (5 bases). Trimming shortened V by 2 bases and J by 0 bases, and 8 bases separated the two germline ends. The germline CDR1 and CDR2 sequences are SGHRS and YFSETQ. This CDR3 is 15 amino acids long. The CDR3 loop is CASSFDSANTGELFF. The CDR3 coding sequence is TGCGCCAGCAGCTTTGACAGCGCGAACACCGGGGAGCTGTTTTTT.

This clonotype was observed a handful of times. The chain links TRBV7-3 to TRBJ2-1, with TRBD2 matching over 8 bases. The CDR3 length is 15 residues. Looked up from germline, CDR1 is SGHTA and CDR2 is FQGTGA. Trimming at V came to 8 bases and at J to 4 bases, leaving 10 bases not matched to a gene. The CDR3 bases are TGTGCCAGCGCCCAAGCGGGAGAAGCTTACAATGAGCAGTTCTTC. This sequence encodes CASAQAGEAYNEQFF.

This rearrangement joins TRBV20-1 to TRBJ2-3; D ambiguous. In germline, CDR1 is DFQATT, CDR2 SNEGSKA (reference sequence). Trimming shortened V by 3 bases and J by 1 base, and 5 bases separated the two germline ends. The CDR3 covers 12 residues. This CDR3 is CSARQRTDTQYF. The CDR3 DNA sequence: TGCAGTGCTAGGCAACGCACAGATACGCAGTATTTT.

The rearrangement links TRBV7-2 to TRBJ2-4; D unclear. V was shortened by 5 bases and J by 0 bases, with 8 bases between the two germline ends. This CDR3 has 14 residues. Germline V gene sequence: CDR1 SGHTA, CDR2 FQGNSA. This CDR3 is CASSQGVAKNIQYF. The CDR3 DNA reads TGTGCCAGCAGCCAAGGAGTAGCCAAAAACATTCAGTACTTC.

The J gene is TRBJ1-5, the V gene TRBV20-1; weak D call: TRBD1 (6 bases). The CDR3 consists of 12 residues. V was clipped by 6 bases and J by 5 bases, with 11 bases between them. Per germline, CDR1 DFQATT and CDR2 SNEGSKA (reference sequence). As DNA, the CDR3 is TGCAGTGCCCTGGGGGGCGATCAGCCCCAGCATTTT. This translates into CSALGGDQPQHF.

The chain couples TRBV7-9 to TRBJ2-1; possibly TRBD1 or TRBD2 for D (6 bases each). This CDR3 contains 18 residues. CDR1 is SEHNR, CDR2 FQNEAQ, per germline (reference sequence). V lost 4 bases to trimming and J lost 0 bases, with 19 bases between them. Written as DNA, the CDR3 is TGTGCCAGCAGCTCGACCTTGAGGGGGGCCAGCTCCTACAATGAGCAGTTCTTC. It is translated as CASSSTLRGASSYNEQFF.

The genes are TRBV2 and TRBJ2-1; D might be TRBD1 (7 bases). CDR1 and CDR2 from the germline V gene are SNHLY and FYNNEI. Trimming left V 5 bases short and J 4 bases short, with 18 bases between. This CDR3 is built from 16 residues. CDR3 residues: CASSPFAGTAYNEQFF. In DNA, the CDR3 is TGTGCCAGCAGTCCTTTTGCGGGGACAGCTTACAATGAGCAGTTCTTC.

This clonotype was observed a handful of times. The V and J genes are TRBV20-1 and TRBJ1-2, with 10 bases identical to TRBD1. The V gene end was trimmed by 3 bases and the J gene end by 7 bases; junction bases not matched to a gene: 8. The CDR3 length is 14 residues. Per the germline V gene, CDR1 is DFQATT and CDR2 is SNEGSKA (reference sequence). This chain's CDR3 is CSASRSDRGSGYTF. CDR3 nucleotides: TGCAGTGCTAGTCGTTCGGACAGGGGGTCTGGCTACACCTTC.